In its sample, the clone carrying this TCR beta chain was seen a few times. The data stem from a study of T cells in Graves' hyperthyroidism and ophthalmopathy. Looked up from germline, CDR1 is SGHTS and CDR2 is YDEGEE. V shed 0 bases and J shed 5 bases, with 12 bases lying between them. The CDR3 contains 15 residues. The patients, who ranged from 18 to 65 in age, presented with newly diagnosed hyperthyroidism lasting under 2 months. Using RNA transcripts as the source, TCR beta CDR3 regions were amplified. The primer set for the first-round RT-PCR of the TCR CDR3 was HTBI. Each CDR3 protein gets one entry after TCRdb re-called the multiplex PCR reads with MiXCR. The table shows about 480,000 distinct CDR3 sequences, with around 15% occurring only once.

Specimen: blood. The chain uses TRBV5-8 and TRBJ2-1, with D possibly matching TRBD2 (6 bases). This clonotype was obtained from a woman in her late teens or twenties with Graves' hyperthyroidism. Written as DNA, the CDR3 is TGTGCCAGCAGCTTGGCTCTAGCGTGGGACAATGAGCAGTTCTTC. Its translation is CASSLALAWDNEQFF.